These 25 T cell receptor beta chains were all obtained from the same sample, sequenced in a study of identical twins' blood T cells. TCRdb re-called the 5' RACE reads through MiXCR, storing one row per CDR3 protein. The sample holds roughly 340,000 distinct CDR3 sequences, roughly 27% seen once. The sequenced material came from PBMCs. The receptors shown here come from a woman aged 18 to 50 in good health.

The table lists this clonotype with a few counts. V usage is TRBV2 and J usage is TRBJ2-3; 10 nucleotides align to TRBD2. The J segment lost 4 bases and the V segment lost 5 bases, leaving 6 bases of the junction unmatched. The CDR3 is 15 residues long. In germline, CDR1 is SNHLY, CDR2 FYNNEI. CDR3 protein: CASSTGTSEADTQYF. The DNA for the CDR3 is TGTGCCAGCAGTACCGGGACTAGCGAGGCAGATACGCAGTATTTT.

On this clonotype: Here the CDR3 omits its conserved ending phenylalanine or tryptophan, so a read error is the likely source. It is unclear where the CDR3 begins or ends on the DNA, so no DNA is shown, and the CDR3 is as TCRdb lists it. The genes are TRBV27 and TRBJ1-1; the listed D gene, TRBD1, was not tested against the DNA. The germline V gene has CDR1 MNHEY and CDR2 SMNVEV (reference sequence). The length of the CDR3 is 12 amino acids, counting both ends. CDR3 protein: CASRTDKWLPFL.

The rearrangement links TRBV20-1 to TRBJ2-7; 8 positions agree with TRBD2. From germline, CDR1 is DFQATT and CDR2 SNEGSKA (reference sequence). CDR3 length: 15 residues. The J segment lost 2 bases and the V segment lost 0 bases, leaving 6 bases of the junction unmatched. For the CDR3, the DNA is TGCAGTGCTAGAGATCTAGGGACTAGTCCCTACGAGCAGTACTTC. Its translation is CSARDLGTSPYEQYF.

The chain employs TRBV19 and TRBJ1-1, with 8 bases identical to TRBD1. CDR3 length: 15 amino acids. After removal of 2 bases from V and 6 bases from J, the junction contained 8 bases not matched to a gene. Germline V gene data show CDR1 as LNHDA and CDR2 as SQIVND (reference sequence). The CDR3 sequence: CASSITLTGGPEAFF. The CDR3 DNA reads as TGTGCCAGTAGTATAACCCTCACAGGGGGTCCTGAAGCTTTCTTT.

The chain employs TRBV12-3 or TRBV12-4 and TRBJ1-1; 7 bases are shared with TRBD1. The J segment lost 0 bases and the V segment lost 7 bases, leaving 8 bases of the junction unmatched. The CDR3 runs 15 residues. DNA of the CDR3: TGTGCCAGCACCCCCTGGACAGGCTTGAACACTGAAGCTTTCTTT. The encoded protein is CASTPWTGLNTEAFF.

The rearrangement links TRBV18 to TRBJ1-3; D is perhaps TRBD1 (5 bases). CDR1 and CDR2 from the germline V gene are KGHSH and LQKENI. V shed 6 bases and J shed 0 bases, with 18 bases lying between them. CDR3 length: 17 residues. The CDR3 is CASSPIGDGLSGNTIYF. The CDR3, as DNA: TGTGCCAGCTCTCCTATCGGGGACGGACTCTCTGGAAACACCATATATTTT.

This clonotype was detected a few times. The chain recombines TRBV12-3 or TRBV12-4 with TRBJ1-1; unclear D gene. This CDR3 comprises 15 residues. Deletions cut 1 base from V and 4 bases from J, with 13 bases between. CDR3 nucleotides: TGTGCCAGCAGTTTAGGGAGGGTTAAAGGCACTGAAGCTTTCTTT. Protein sequence: CASSLGRVKGTEAFF.

The chain couples TRBV4-3 to TRBJ1-6; perhaps TRBD1 as D (5 bases). The CDR3 runs to 18 residues. CDR1 and CDR2 (germline): LGHNA, YSLEER. The V and J ends lost 0 bases and 1 base respectively, with 13 bases between them. The CDR3 DNA reads as TGCGCCAGCAGCCAAGAACATTTGGGGGGTTCCTATAATTCACCCCTCCACTTT. Residues: CASSQEHLGGSYNSPLHF.

This clonotype came up many times. The J gene is TRBJ2-1, the V gene TRBV19; D is perhaps TRBD1 (6 bases). CDR1 is LNHDA and CDR2 is SQIVND in the germline V gene (reference sequence). The ends were cut back, 3 bases at V and 7 bases at J, with 19 bases in the middle. The CDR3 sequence is 16 residues long. The CDR3 loop reads CASSIVRTGLWNEQFF. CDR3 nucleotides: TGTGCCAGTAGTATTGTAAGAACAGGGTTATGGAATGAGCAGTTCTTC.

This clonotype has more than one count but fewer than ten. V usage is TRBV12-3 or TRBV12-4 and J usage is TRBJ2-5; unclear D gene. The CDR3 loop spans 14 amino acids. Trimming removed 3 bases at V and 9 bases at J, with 17 bases between. The CDR3 nucleotides read TGTGCCAGCAGTTTGGGCAGAGTGGCACCGGCCCAGTACTTC. It codes for CASSLGRVAPAQYF.

This clonotype was found a few times. The chain carries TRBV5-1 and TRBJ1-1, with 7 bases fitting TRBD1. V shed 0 bases and J 7 bases; nucleotides not matched to a gene: 6. Germline CDR1 SGHRS, CDR2 YFSETQ. The CDR3 has 14 amino acids. The CDR3: CASSLEHRGHEAFF. As DNA, the CDR3 is TGCGCCAGCAGCTTGGAGCACAGGGGTCATGAAGCTTTCTTT.

In its sample, this clonotype was seen a few times. The chain uses TRBV12-3 or TRBV12-4 and TRBJ2-1; D uncertain. The CDR3 is made up of 11 amino acids. Trimming cost V 5 bases and J 8 bases, with 7 bases left between them. In nucleotides, the CDR3 is TGTGCCAGCAGTCCCAATTATGAGCAGTTCTTC. It codes for CASSPNYEQFF.

V is TRBV20-1 and J is TRBJ1-5, with D perhaps TRBD1 (6 bases). This CDR3 region has 15 residues. Germline V gene data show CDR1 as DFQATT and CDR2 as SNEGSKA (reference sequence). The V gene lost 6 bases and the J gene lost 1 base, with 16 bases spanning the gap. CDR3 nucleotides: TGCAGTGCCCGAACAGGGTGGGGGAGCAATCAGCCCCAGCATTTT. Protein sequence: CSARTGWGSNQPQHF.

As for this clonotype: A read error may produce the germline difference seen at one junction end. The chain uses TRBV29-1 and TRBJ1-1, with D uncertain. The germline gives CDR1 SQVTM, CDR2 ANQGSEA. The CDR3 totals 11 residues. CDR3 amino acids: CSAKDGPRACF. CDR3 bases: TGCAGCGCTAAAGACGGTCCCCGGGCTTGCTTT.

The chain links TRBV7-2 to TRBJ1-3, with D uncertain. From germline, CDR1 is SGHTA and CDR2 FQGNSA. This CDR3 spans 16 amino acids. Trimming removed 0 bases from V and 0 bases from J, with 9 bases in between. The CDR3 loop is CASSLAPWSSGNTIYF. The CDR3 DNA follows: TGTGCCAGCAGCTTAGCCCCTTGGTCCTCTGGAAACACCATATATTTT.

V and J are TRBV29-1 and TRBJ2-1; a possible D gene is TRBD2 (6 bases). Germline loops: CDR1 SQVTM, CDR2 ANQGSEA. This CDR3 region has 15 residues. V was pared by 1 base and J by 2 bases, with 12 bases between. The CDR3: CSVEGGSGTYNEQFF. CDR3 nucleotide sequence: TGCAGCGTTGAAGGCGGTAGCGGTACCTACAATGAGCAGTTCTTC.

The V call is TRBV3-1, the J call TRBJ2-7; TRBD2 matches 9 bases. Germline CDR1 LGHDT, CDR2 YNNKEL (reference sequence). V shed 4 bases and J 4 bases; nucleotides not matched to a gene: 11. The length of the CDR3 is 16 residues. The CDR3 DNA follows: TGTGCCAGCAGCCTCGGTCTAGCGGGACCTGAATACGAGCAGTACTTC. As protein: CASSLGLAGPEYEQYF.

The sample holds many counts of this clonotype. The rearrangement joins TRBV29-1 to TRBJ1-1; TRBD1 is a possible D gene (5 bases). V gave up 2 bases and J gave up 4 bases, with 14 bases separating them. The germline V gene has CDR1 SQVTM and CDR2 ANQGSEA. This CDR3 comprises 14 residues. Written as DNA, the CDR3 is TGCAGCGTTGAATTGGCAGGGTCGGGCACTGAAGCTTTCTTT. This encodes CSVELAGSGTEAFF.

Points on this clonotype: The junction does not match germline at one end; this may be a read error. The rearrangement uses TRBV6-2 or TRBV6-3 and TRBJ1-3; TRBD1 might be the D (6 bases). Germline CDR1 MNHEY, CDR2 SVGEGT. The CDR3 extends over 14 amino acids. In nucleotides, the CDR3 is TGTACCAGCCGGAAGACAGGCTCTGGAAACACCATATATTTT. Translating it yields CTSRKTGSGNTIYF.

In this sample, this clonotype turned up many times. The CDR3 region is CASSPPGTGRNTEAFF. The CDR3 DNA reads TGTGCCAGCAGCCCTCCCGGGACAGGGCGGAACACTGAAGCTTTCTTT. J is TRBJ1-1 and V is TRBV9, with TRBD1 identical over 9 bases. V shed 4 bases and J 1 base; nucleotides not matched to a gene: 8. This CDR3 is 16 amino acids long. Per germline, CDR1 SGDLS and CDR2 YYNGEE.

V usage is TRBV5-4 and J usage is TRBJ2-2; 9 nucleotides align to TRBD2. V lost 2 bases, J lost 4 bases, and 3 bases stayed unmatched. CDR1 and CDR2 (germline): SGHNT, YYREEE (reference sequence). The CDR3 length is 15 residues. CDR3 nucleotide sequence: TGTGCCAGCAGCTTTAGCGGGGGCCGCACCGGGGAGCTGTTTTTT. It specifies CASSFSGGRTGELFF.

This clonotype came up a few times. J is TRBJ2-7 and V is TRBV20-1; 9 bases are shared with TRBD1. V was pared by 0 bases and J by 2 bases, with 2 bases of the junction left unmatched. CDR1 is DFQATT and CDR2 is SNEGSKA in the germline V gene (reference sequence). This CDR3 has 14 residues. DNA for the CDR3: TGCAGTGCTAGAGAGGACAGGGGACCCTACGAGCAGTACTTC. This encodes CSAREDRGPYEQYF.

The rearrangement uses TRBV11-2 and TRBJ2-3, with 12 bases aligning to TRBD2. The V gene end was trimmed by 5 bases and the J gene end by 0 bases; junction bases not matched to a gene: 6. The CDR3 extends over 17 amino acids. Germline lookup yields CDR1 SGHAT and CDR2 FQNNGV. The CDR3 region is CASSRFGTSGSTDTQYF. Here the CDR3 DNA reads TGTGCCAGCAGCAGATTCGGGACTAGCGGGAGCACAGATACGCAGTATTTT.

The CDR3, as DNA: TGCAGTGCTAGCAAAAGACTAGCGGATCACAATGAGCAGTTCTTC. It yields the protein CSASKRLADHNEQFF. The chain employs TRBV20-1 and TRBJ2-1; 9 positions agree with TRBD2. The germline V gene has CDR1 DFQATT and CDR2 SNEGSKA (reference sequence). CDR3 length: 15 amino acids. Trimming cost V 3 bases and J 5 bases; bases outside gene matches: 8.

CDR3 nucleotide sequence: TGCAGCGTCCAGACAGGGTTGGTCTTAAATGAGCAGTTCTTC. Protein: CSVQTGLVLNEQFF. The V and J genes are TRBV29-1 and TRBJ2-1, with TRBD1 matching over 7 bases. The CDR3 sequence is 14 residues long. V trimming: 6 bases; J trimming: 7 bases; junction bases outside the gene matches: 12. Germline assignment: CDR1 SQVTM and CDR2 ANQGSEA.